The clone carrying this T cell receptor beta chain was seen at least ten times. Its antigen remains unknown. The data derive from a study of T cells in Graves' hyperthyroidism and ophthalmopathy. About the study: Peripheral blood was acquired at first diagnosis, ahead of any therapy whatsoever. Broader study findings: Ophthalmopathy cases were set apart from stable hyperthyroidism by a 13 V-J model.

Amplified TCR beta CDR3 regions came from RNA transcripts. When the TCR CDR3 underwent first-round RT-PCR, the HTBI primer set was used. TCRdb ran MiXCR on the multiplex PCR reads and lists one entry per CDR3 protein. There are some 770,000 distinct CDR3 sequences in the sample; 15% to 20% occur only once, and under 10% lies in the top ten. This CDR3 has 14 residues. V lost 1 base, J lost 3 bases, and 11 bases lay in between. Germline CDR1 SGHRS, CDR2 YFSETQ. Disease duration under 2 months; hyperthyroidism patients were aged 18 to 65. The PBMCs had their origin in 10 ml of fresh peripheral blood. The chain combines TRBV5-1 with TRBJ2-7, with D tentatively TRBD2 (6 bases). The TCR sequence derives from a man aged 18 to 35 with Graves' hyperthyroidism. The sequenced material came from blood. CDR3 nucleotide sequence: TGCGCCAGCAGCTTGACCGGGACTCTCTACGAGCAGTACTTC. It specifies CASSLTGTLYEQYF.